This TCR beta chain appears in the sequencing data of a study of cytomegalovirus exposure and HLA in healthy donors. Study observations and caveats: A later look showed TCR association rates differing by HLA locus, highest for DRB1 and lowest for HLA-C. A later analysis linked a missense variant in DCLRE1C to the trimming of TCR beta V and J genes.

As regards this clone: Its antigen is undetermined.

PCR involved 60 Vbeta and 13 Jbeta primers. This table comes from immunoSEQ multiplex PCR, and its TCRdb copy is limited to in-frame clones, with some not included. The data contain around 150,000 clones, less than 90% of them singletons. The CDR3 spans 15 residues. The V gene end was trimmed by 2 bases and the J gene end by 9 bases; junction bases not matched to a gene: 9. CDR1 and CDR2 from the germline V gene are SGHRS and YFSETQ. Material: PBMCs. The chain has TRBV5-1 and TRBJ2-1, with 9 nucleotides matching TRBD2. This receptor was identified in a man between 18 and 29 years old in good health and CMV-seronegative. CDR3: CASSFAGGASSEQFF. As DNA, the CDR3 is TGCGCCAGCAGCTTCGCGGGGGGGGCCTCAAGTGAGCAGTTCTTC.